These T cell receptor beta chains were read from a single sample in a study of read filtering for tumor transcriptome and immune sequencing. TCRdb used MiXCR to reprocess the reads, holding one entry per CDR3 protein. The table shows roughly 59,000 distinct CDR3 sequences, with approximately 19% occurring only once. Material for sequencing was a population of CD138-negative cells sorted from bone marrow. All receptors come from a donor aged 40 or over with multiple myeloma. Each CDR3 is given with its conserved first and last residue. The D gene is left open where the match is weak. The listing skips clone size in some rows; elsewhere it reads once, few, many or a size class.

j_call,d_call,clone_size,v_call,cdr3_aa,cdr3_nt
TRBJ2-3,NA,many,TRBV7-9,CASSLIMGTDTQYF,TGTGCCAGCAGCTTAATTATGGGGACAGATACGCAGTATTTT
TRBJ2-6,NA,many,TRBV5-5,CASSSEVRTGANVLTF,TGTGCCAGCAGCTCCGAGGTCAGGACTGGGGCCAACGTCCTGACTTTC
TRBJ2-1,TRBD2,medium-sized,TRBV12-3/TRBV12-4,CARAPGRGNPYNEQFF,TGTGCCCGCGCACCGGGGCGGGGGAACCCCTACAATGAGCAGTTCTTC
TRBJ2-7,NA,once,TRBV20-1,CSARRGNGTDEQYF,TGCAGTGCTAGAAGGGGCAACGGCACCGACGAGCAGTACTTC
TRBJ2-2,NA,many,TRBV3-1,CASSRPAFTGELFF,TGTGCCAGCAGCCGACCGGCCTTCACCGGGGAGCTGTTTTTT
TRBJ1-1,TRBD1,many,TRBV18,CASSGTGAMNTEAFF,TGTGCCAGCTCCGGGACAGGGGCAATGAACACTGAAGCTTTCTTT
TRBJ2-7,TRBD2,few,TRBV19,CASSHPGLAASYEQYF,TGTGCCAGTAGTCACCCGGGACTAGCGGCCTCCTACGAGCAGTACTTC
TRBJ2-3,TRBD1,many,TRBV11-2,CASSLDRAATDTQYF,TGTGCCAGCAGCCTCGACAGGGCAGCAACAGATACGCAGTATTTT
TRBJ2-1,NA,many,TRBV4-1,CASSHPPGYYNEQFF,TGCGCCAGCAGCCATCCCCCAGGGTACTACAATGAGCAGTTCTTC
TRBJ2-5,TRBD1,many,TRBV5-1,CASSLEPRTGRETQYF,TGCGCCAGCAGCTTGGAGCCCCGGACAGGGCGGGAGACCCAGTACTTC
TRBJ2-5,NA,many,TRBV11-2,CASSLDRQQETQYF,TGTGCCAGCAGCTTAGATCGACAGCAAGAGACCCAGTACTTC
TRBJ2-2,NA,NA,TRBV7-2,CASSPEIDTGELFF,TGTGCCAGCAGCCCCGAGATAGACACCGGGGAGCTGTTTTTT
TRBJ1-5,NA,NA,TRBV19,CASCRTVYSNQPQHF,TGTGCCAGTTGTCGGACAGTCTATAGCAATCAGCCCCAGCATTTT
TRBJ1-5,NA,NA,TRBV6-6,CASRRGNNQPQHF,TGTGCCAGCAGACGGGGGAACAATCAGCCCCAGCATTTT
TRBJ2-1,NA,medium-sized,TRBV14,CASSQGPAGEQFF,TGTGCCAGCAGCCAAGGGCCTGCCGGAGAGCAGTTCTTC
TRBJ2-3,TRBD2,many,TRBV18,CASSPLSGTSMADTQYF,TGTGCCAGCTCACCCCTTTCAGGGACTAGCATGGCAGATACGCAGTATTTT
TRBJ2-1,NA,NA,TRBV18,CASSPKNINNEQFF,TGTGCCAGCTCACCGAAAAACATCAACAATGAGCAGTTCTTC
TRBJ2-7,NA,few,TRBV4-1,CASSQDLARPGYEQYF,TGCGCCAGCAGCCAAGATCTGGCTCGGCCCGGTTACGAGCAGTACTTC